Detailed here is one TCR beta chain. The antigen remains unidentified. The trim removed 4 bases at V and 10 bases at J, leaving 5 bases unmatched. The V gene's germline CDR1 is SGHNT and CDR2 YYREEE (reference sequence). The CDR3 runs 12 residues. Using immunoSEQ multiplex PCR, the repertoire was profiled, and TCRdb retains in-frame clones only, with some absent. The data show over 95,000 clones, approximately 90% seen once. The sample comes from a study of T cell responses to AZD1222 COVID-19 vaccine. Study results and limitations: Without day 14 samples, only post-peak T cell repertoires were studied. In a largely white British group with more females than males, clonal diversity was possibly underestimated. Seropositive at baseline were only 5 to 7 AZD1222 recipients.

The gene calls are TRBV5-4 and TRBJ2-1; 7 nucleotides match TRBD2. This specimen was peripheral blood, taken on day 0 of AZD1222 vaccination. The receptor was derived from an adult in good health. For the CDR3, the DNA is TGTGCCAGCAGCCTACTAGCGAGCGAGCAGTTCTTC. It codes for CASSLLASEQFF.